The 2 T cell receptor beta chains in this list originate from one sample, sequenced in a study of blood T cell repertoires in COVID-19. The method was immunoSEQ multiplex PCR; TCRdb's version includes in-frame clones alone and lacks a portion of them. This sample has approximately 15,000 clones, with roughly 87% found just once. Sample: peripheral blood. The receptors stem from a man over 45 with active COVID-19.

A few counts support this clone. The CDR3 reads CASSLFSGKLHEQYF. The DNA for the CDR3 is TGCGCCAGCAGCTTGTTTTCGGGGAAGCTTCACGAGCAGTACTTC. The rearrangement uses TRBV5-1 and TRBJ2-7; a weak D match, TRBD2 (5 bases). The ends were cut back, 1 base at V and 5 bases at J, with 16 bases in the middle. This CDR3 contains 15 residues. Germline values: CDR1 SGHRS, CDR2 YFSETQ.

This chain uses TRBV10-3 with TRBJ2-1; tentative D call: TRBD2 (5 bases). The V and J ends lost 7 bases and 2 bases respectively, with 9 bases between them. Germline CDR1 and CDR2: ENHRY and SYGVKD. The CDR3 totals 13 residues. CDR3 DNA sequence: TGTGCCATCAAAGCGGAGACCTACAATGAGCAGTTCTTC. It translates to CAIKAETYNEQFF.